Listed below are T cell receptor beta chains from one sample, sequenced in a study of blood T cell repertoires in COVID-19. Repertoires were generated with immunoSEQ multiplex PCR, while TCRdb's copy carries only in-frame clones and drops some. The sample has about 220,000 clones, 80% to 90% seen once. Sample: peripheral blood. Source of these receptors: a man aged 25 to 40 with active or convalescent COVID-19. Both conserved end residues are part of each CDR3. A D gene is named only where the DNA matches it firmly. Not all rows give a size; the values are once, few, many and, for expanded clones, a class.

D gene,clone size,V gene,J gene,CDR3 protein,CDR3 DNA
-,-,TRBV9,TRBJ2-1,CASSVSTYNEQFF,TGTGCCAGCAGCGTATCCACATACAATGAGCAGTTCTTC
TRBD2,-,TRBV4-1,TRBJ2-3,CASSQDGSGGTDTQYF,TGCGCCAGCAGCCAAGATGGTAGCGGGGGCACAGATACGCAGTATTTT
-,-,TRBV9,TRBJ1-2,CASSVVGRGYGYTF,TGTGCCAGCAGCGTGGTAGGCAGGGGATATGGCTACACCTTC
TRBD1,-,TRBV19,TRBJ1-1,CASRPRQGGTEAFF,TGTGCCAGTAGGCCCCGACAGGGTGGCACTGAAGCTTTCTTT
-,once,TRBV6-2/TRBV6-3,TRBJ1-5,CASSYGGNQPQHF,TGTGCCAGCAGTTATGGCGGTAATCAGCCCCAGCATTTT
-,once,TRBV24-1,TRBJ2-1,CATRGLGADEQFF,TGTGCCACGAGGGGACTGGGAGCCGATGAGCAGTTCTTC
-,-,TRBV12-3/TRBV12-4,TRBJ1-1,CASSLTGYTEAFF,TGTGCCAGCAGTTTAACGGGGTACACTGAAGCTTTCTTT
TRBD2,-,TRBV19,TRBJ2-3,CASSIRASGSGTDTQYF,TGTGCCAGTAGTATCCGCGCTAGCGGGAGTGGGACAGATACGCAGTATTTT
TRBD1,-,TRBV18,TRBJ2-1,CASSLRTGESEQFF,TGTGCCAGCTCACTGCGGACAGGGGAGAGTGAGCAGTTCTTC
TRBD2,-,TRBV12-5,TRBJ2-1,CASGLGGLYNEQFF,TGTGCTAGTGGTCTGGGAGGGCTCTACAATGAGCAGTTCTTC
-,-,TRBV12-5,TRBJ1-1,CASGPSEIPNTEAFF,TGTGCTAGTGGTCCATCAGAAATCCCGAACACTGAAGCTTTCTTT
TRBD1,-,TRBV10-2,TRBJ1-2,CASSVTGGKRGYTF,TGCGCCAGCAGTGTGACAGGGGGAAAAAGAGGCTACACCTTC
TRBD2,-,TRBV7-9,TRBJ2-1,CASSLGGTFYNEQFF,TGTGCCAGCAGCCTCGGGGGGACCTTCTACAATGAGCAGTTCTTC
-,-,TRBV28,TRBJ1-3,CASGPRNTIYF,TGTGCCAGCGGCCCCCGAAACACCATATATTTT
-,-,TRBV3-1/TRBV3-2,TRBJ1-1,CASSQGRYLFMNTEAFF,TGTGCCAGCAGCCAAGGGAGGTACCTTTTTATGAACACTGAAGCTTTCTTT
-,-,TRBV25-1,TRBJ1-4,CASSDAVEKLFF,TGTGCCAGCAGTGACGCGGTTGAAAAACTGTTTTTT
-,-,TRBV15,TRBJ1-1,CATSPGSEAFF,TGTGCCACCAGCCCCGGTTCTGAAGCTTTCTTT
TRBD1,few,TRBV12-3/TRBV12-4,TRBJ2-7,CASQFGTAYEQYF,TGTGCCAGCCAGTTTGGGACAGCCTACGAGCAGTACTTC
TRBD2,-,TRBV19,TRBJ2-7,CASSGAGGPKNEQYF,TGTGCCAGTAGTGGTGCGGGAGGGCCTAAGAACGAGCAGTACTTC
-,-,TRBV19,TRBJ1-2,CASTAQGGGYTF,TGTGCCAGTACTGCCCAGGGAGGGGGCTACACCTTC
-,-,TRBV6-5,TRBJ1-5,CASSYSSGNQPQHF,TGTGCCAGCAGTTACTCCTCGGGTAATCAGCCCCAGCATTTT
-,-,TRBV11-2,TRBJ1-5,CASSSIRGPQHF,TGTGCCAGCAGCTCCATAAGGGGGCCCCAGCATTTT
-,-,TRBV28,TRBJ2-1,CASSGGVPYNEQFF,TGTGCCAGCAGTGGCGGGGTCCCCTACAATGAGCAGTTCTTC
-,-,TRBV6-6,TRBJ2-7,CASKVGLGGDEQYF,TGTGCCAGCAAGGTTGGCCTAGGCGGGGACGAGCAGTACTTC
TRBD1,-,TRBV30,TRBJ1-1,CAWSPQGFTEAFF,TGTGCCTGGAGTCCACAGGGGTTCACTGAAGCTTTCTTT
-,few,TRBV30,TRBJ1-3,CAWTIPGGGNTIYF,TGTGCCTGGACCATCCCGGGGGGGGGAAACACCATATATTTT
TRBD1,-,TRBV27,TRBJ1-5,CASSPGTGFLQHF,TGTGCCAGCAGTCCCGGGACAGGGTTCCTCCAGCATTTT
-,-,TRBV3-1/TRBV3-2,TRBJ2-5,CASSQDRETQYF,TGTGCCAGCAGCCAAGATCGGGAGACCCAGTACTTC
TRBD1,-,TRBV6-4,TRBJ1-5,CASRQQGPALYSNQPQHF,TGTGCCAGCAGACAACAGGGGCCCGCCCTCTATAGCAATCAGCCCCAGCATTTT
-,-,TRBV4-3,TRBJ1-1,CASSDLGVLGTEAFF,TGCGCCAGCAGCGATCTTGGGGTACTAGGAACTGAAGCTTTCTTT
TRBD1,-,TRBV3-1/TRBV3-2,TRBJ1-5,CASSQDSGGQPQHF,TGTGCCAGCAGCCAAGATTCAGGGGGCCAGCCCCAGCATTTT
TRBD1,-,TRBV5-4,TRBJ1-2,CASSGTGTGELGGYTF,TGTGCCAGCAGCGGAACCGGGACAGGGGAACTAGGCGGCTACACCTTC
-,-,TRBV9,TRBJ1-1,CASSVAGGNTEAFF,TGTGCCAGCAGCGTAGCAGGAGGAAACACTGAAGCTTTCTTT